The clone carrying this T cell receptor (beta chain) showed up just a few times. Antigen unknown. Researchers took blood at baseline, on cycle 4 day 1, and on cycle 7 day 1. The sample originates from a study of OX40 agonist ivuxolimab in advanced cancers. Overall study findings and caveats: On average, CD8+ T cells had more expanded clones than CD4+.

Generated by immunoSEQ multiplex PCR, the TCRdb table keeps only in-frame clones and is missing some. This sample has approximately 35,000 clones, with roughly 77% found just once. CDR1 is SGHAT, CDR2 FQNNGV, per germline. V lost 1 base and J lost 8; bases outside the gene matches: 17. CDR3 length equals 18 residues. The chain has TRBV11-2 and TRBJ1-2; 9 nucleotides line up with TRBD1. The source material was CD4+ or CD8+ T cells sorted from blood, sampled in a trial of the OX40 agonist ivuxolimab. This clonotype originated in an adult with an advanced solid tumor such as melanoma, head and neck, liver or kidney cancer. Here the CDR3 reads CASSLVVGTGTAVGGYTF. CDR3 DNA: TGTGCCAGCAGCTTAGTAGTGGGGACAGGGACCGCTGTAGGGGGCTACACCTTC. Combining the CDR3 with reference TRBV11-2 and TRBJ1-2 gives the whole variable domain EAGVAQSPRYKIIEKRQSVAFWCNPISGHATLYWYQQILGQGPKLLIQFQNNGVVDDSQLPKDRFSAERLKGVDSTLKIQPAKLEDSAVYLCASSLVVGTGTAVGGYTFGSGTRLTVV.